The 26 T cell receptor beta chains listed next were all sequenced from one sample in a study of CD8+CD57+ T cells in acquired aplastic anemia. All patients picked for sequencing had shown, by flow cytometry, an expansion of CD8+CD57+ cells. Genomic DNA templated the TCR beta VDJ and CDR3 profiling. TCRdb redid the calling of the reads with MiXCR, one entry per CDR3 protein. The data contain about 150,000 distinct CDR3 sequences, just over 50% of them singletons. Sequenced sample: sorted CD4+, CD8+, or CD8+CD57+ T cells (not recorded which) from PBMCs. Receptor source: a human donor with aplastic anemia.

This clonotype was observed a few times. This chain links TRBV20-1 with TRBJ2-7; 8 bases align to TRBD1. Trimming cost V 2 bases and J 5 bases; bases outside gene matches: 5. Germline loops: CDR1 DFQATT, CDR2 SNEGSKA (reference sequence). The CDR3 length is 13 residues. The CDR3 region has the DNA TGCAGTGCTAGACAGGGGGCGAAAAACGAGCAGTACTTC. Translation gives CSARQGAKNEQYF.

V and J are TRBV10-3 and TRBJ1-1; D is unresolved. V shed 3 bases and J shed 3 bases, with 14 bases lying between them. The CDR3 sequence is 15 residues long. The germline gives CDR1 ENHRY, CDR2 SYGVKD. CDR3 DNA sequence: TGTGCCATCAGTGATATCGACTACCAGGACACTGAAGCTTTCTTT. Residues: CAISDIDYQDTEAFF.

The chain combines TRBV20-1 with TRBJ2-1; D ambiguous. CDR3 length: 10 amino acids. Germline values: CDR1 DFQATT, CDR2 SNEGSKA (reference sequence). V was pared by 5 bases and J by 4 bases, with 3 bases between. The CDR3 reads CSARYNEQFF. Written as DNA, the CDR3 is TGCAGTGCTCGTTACAATGAGCAGTTCTTC.

Many counts were recorded for this clonotype. The rearrangement links TRBV4-3 to TRBJ2-7, with D possibly called TRBD1 or TRBD2 (6 bases each). The germline V gene has CDR1 LGHNA and CDR2 YSLEER. This CDR3 has 15 residues. V shed 0 bases and J shed 3 bases, with 12 bases lying between them. CDR3 bases: TGCGCCAGCAGCCAAGATCGGGGGCCCCTCTACGAGCAGTACTTC. It translates to CASSQDRGPLYEQYF.

J is TRBJ1-5 and V is TRBV7-2; D is undetermined. V was pared by 2 bases and J by 6 bases, with 8 bases between. CDR3 size: 13 residues. Germline loops: CDR1 SGHTA, CDR2 FQGNSA. CDR3: CASSLSLVQPQHF. The DNA for the CDR3 is TGTGCCAGCAGCTTAAGTTTGGTTCAGCCCCAGCATTTT.

The chain has TRBV9 and TRBJ2-7; no clear D. CDR1 and CDR2 (germline): SGDLS, YYNGEE. The CDR3 has 10 residues. Trimming pared 4 bases from V and 9 bases from J, leaving 8 bases between. The CDR3 loop reads CASSPRRQYF. CDR3 DNA sequence: TGTGCCAGCAGCCCGAGAAGGCAGTACTTC.

This clonotype occurred a few times. The chain joins TRBV12-3 or TRBV12-4 to TRBJ2-3; 8 positions agree with TRBD2. V shed 3 bases and J 2 bases; nucleotides not matched to a gene: 16. The CDR3 is 19 residues long. The CDR3 nucleotides read TGTGCCAGCAGTTTCACCGGCTTTGCGGGGGGTGCCTCCACAGATACGCAGTATTTT. Amino acid sequence: CASSFTGFAGGASTDTQYF.

In this sample, this clonotype turned up many times. The rearrangement joins TRBV7-6 to TRBJ2-1, with 8 bases aligning to TRBD1. Germline CDR1 and CDR2: SGHVS and FNYEAQ. The junction had 3 bases not matched to a gene; V was cut back by 4 bases and J by 1 base. This CDR3 has 15 amino acids. The DNA for the CDR3 is TGTGCCAGCAGCTCAGGGGGCGCATCCTACAATGAGCAGTTCTTC. Encoded protein: CASSSGGASYNEQFF.

This chain uses TRBV7-6 with TRBJ1-1; D unclear. The CDR3 runs to 13 residues. In germline, CDR1 is SGHVS, CDR2 FNYEAQ. The V gene lost 5 bases and the J gene lost 5 bases, with 12 bases spanning the gap. CDR3 nucleotide sequence: TGTGCCAGCAGCCATAGTGGTGCAACTGAAGCTTTCTTT. Protein sequence: CASSHSGATEAFF. Full variable domain (outside the CDR3, taken from reference TRBV7-6 and TRBJ1-1): GAGVSQSPRYKVTKRGQDVALRCDPISGHVSLYWYRQALGQGPEFLTYFNYEAQQDKSGLPNDRFSAERPEGSISTLTIQRTEQRDSAMYRCASSHSGATEAFFGQGTRLTVV.

This clonotype occurred many times. This chain links TRBV2 with TRBJ2-1, with D uncertain. This CDR3 has 14 amino acids. V shed 0 bases and J shed 7 bases, with 10 bases lying between them. Germline CDR1 SNHLY, CDR2 FYNNEI. The CDR3 loop is CASSEAGSQNEQFF. CDR3 in DNA: TGTGCCAGCAGTGAAGCGGGCAGCCAAAATGAGCAGTTCTTC.

This clonotype was seen a handful of times. The chain has TRBV10-1 and TRBJ1-1; 7 positions agree with TRBD1. Germline V gives CDR1 WNHNN, CDR2 SYGVQD (reference sequence). V shed 6 bases, J shed 2 bases, and the junction held 3 bases outside the gene matches. The CDR3 runs 13 residues. This CDR3 reads CASRRDRNTEAFF. The CDR3 DNA reads as TGCGCCAGCAGACGGGACAGAAACACTGAAGCTTTCTTT.

This clonotype was recorded many times. This sequence joins TRBV25-1 and TRBJ1-3, with D perhaps TRBD1 (5 bases). Trimming shortened V by 3 bases and J by 2 bases, and 11 bases separated the two germline ends. Per the germline V gene, CDR1 is MGHDK and CDR2 is SYGVNS. The CDR3 spans 15 residues. CDR3 protein: CASSDDRGPGNTIYF. The CDR3 nucleotides read TGTGCCAGCAGTGATGATAGGGGCCCTGGAAACACCATATATTTT.

This clonotype was picked up many times. The rearrangement joins TRBV7-8 to TRBJ1-2; no firm D call. This CDR3 comprises 14 residues. V shed 4 bases and J shed 6 bases, with 15 bases lying between them. The germline V gene has CDR1 SGHVS and CDR2 FQNEAQ. The CDR3: CASSYPEGGNGYTF. The CDR3 bases are TGTGCCAGCAGCTATCCGGAGGGCGGGAATGGCTACACCTTC.

The genes are TRBV15 and TRBJ2-7; 8 nucleotides align to TRBD2. The CDR3 has 14 amino acids. Germline values: CDR1 LNHNV, CDR2 YYDKDF (reference sequence). Unmatched junction bases numbered 1, after V lost 1 base and J lost 2 bases. Here the CDR3 DNA reads TGTGCCACCAGCAGAGCGGGAGGGCCCTACGAGCAGTACTTC. Protein product: CATSRAGGPYEQYF.

As regards this clonotype: A much larger clone lies one base from this, so it may be a read error. The chain combines TRBV6-1 with TRBJ1-1, with D perhaps TRBD1 (5 bases). The CDR3 consists of 14 residues. The ends were cut back, 6 bases at V and 4 bases at J, with 15 bases in the middle. The germline V gene has CDR1 MNHNS and CDR2 SASEGT. The CDR3 loop is CASRGTWGGTEAFF. In DNA, the CDR3 is TGTGCCAGCAGGGGGACCTGGGGGGGCACTGAAGCTTTCTTT.

This clonotype was observed a handful of times. A much bigger clone sits one base away, suggesting this may be a read error. The CDR3 DNA reads as TGTGCCAGCAGCTTACCGGTCGGGGAGCTGTTTTTT. It yields the protein CASSLPVGELFF. This chain links TRBV5-6 with TRBJ2-2; D is ambiguous. The germline CDR1 and CDR2 sequences are SGHDT and YYEEEE. Trimming pared 2 bases from V and 7 bases from J, leaving 6 bases between. The CDR3 loop spans 12 amino acids.

This clonotype was detected once. The J gene is TRBJ2-7, the V gene TRBV20-1, with TRBD2 matching 9 bases. CDR1 and CDR2 (germline): DFQATT, SNEGSKA (reference sequence). This CDR3 is built from 15 residues. J lost 3 bases, V lost 4 bases, and 10 bases had no gene match. The CDR3 nucleotides read TGCAGTGCTACTCCAGGGCTAGCGGGGAACTACGAGCAGTACTTC. Translated, it gives CSATPGLAGNYEQYF.

This clonotype was detected a few times. Mismatch with germline at one junction end may stem from a read error. The chain carries TRBV10-2 and TRBJ1-2; D possibly corresponds to TRBD1 (5 bases). Germline CDR1 is WSHSY and CDR2 is SAAADI. The CDR3 is 13 amino acids. The CDR3 region has the DNA TGCGCCAACAGTGATGGGGGTAACTATGGCTACACCTTC. Translating it yields CANSDGGNYGYTF.

The J gene is TRBJ1-3, the V gene TRBV10-3, with D uncertain. Germline V CDR1 and CDR2: ENHRY, SYGVKD. With 7 bases removed from V and 1 base from J, the gap between germline ends came to 11 bases. The CDR3 has 14 residues. The CDR3 protein is CAITMGISGNTIYF. The CDR3 region has the DNA TGTGCCATCACAATGGGAATATCTGGAAACACCATATATTTT.

This clonotype was seen just once. V is TRBV10-3 and J is TRBJ2-7, with 8 bases aligning to TRBD2. After removal of 6 bases from V and 5 bases from J, the junction contained 6 bases not matched to a gene. This CDR3 spans 13 amino acids. Germline loops: CDR1 ENHRY, CDR2 SYGVKD. CDR3 region: CAISGLAVDEQYF. Here the CDR3 DNA reads TGTGCCATCAGCGGACTAGCAGTCGACGAGCAGTACTTC.

This clonotype was detected a few times. The rearrangement joins TRBV7-9 to TRBJ2-7; D possibly matches TRBD1 or TRBD2 (5 bases each). The CDR3 spans 15 residues. Germline V CDR1 and CDR2: SEHNR, FQNEAQ (reference sequence). Trimming shortened V by 4 bases and J by 2 bases, and 15 bases separated the two germline ends. CDR3 residues: CASSWDALNTYEQYF. CDR3 nucleotide sequence: TGTGCCAGCAGCTGGGACGCACTGAATACCTACGAGCAGTACTTC.

The V gene is TRBV2, the J gene TRBJ2-5; 12 bases are a match to TRBD2. V was clipped by 3 bases and J by 5 bases; unmatched bases: 7. The germline CDR1 and CDR2 sequences are SNHLY and FYNNEI. The CDR3 runs 16 residues. The CDR3 is CASSETSGSSGETQYF. The DNA of the CDR3 is TGTGCCAGCAGTGAGACTAGCGGGAGTTCGGGGGAGACCCAGTACTTC.

This clonotype has a count of ten or more. The chain links TRBV7-8 to TRBJ2-1, with D hard to call. V gave up 4 bases and J gave up 0 bases, with 13 bases separating them. This CDR3 spans 16 amino acids. The germline V gene encodes CDR1 SGHVS and CDR2 FQNEAQ. The CDR3 reads CASSYAGPSSYNEQFF. CDR3 coding DNA: TGTGCCAGCAGCTACGCAGGTCCCAGCTCCTACAATGAGCAGTTCTTC.

This clonotype came up many times. The chain employs TRBV6-2 or TRBV6-3 and TRBJ2-1, with a weak D call TRBD2 (5 bases). The germline V gene encodes CDR1 MNHEY and CDR2 SVGEGT. Between the trimmed V and J ends, which lost 7 bases and 7 bases, there was a span of 14 bases. CDR3 length equals 13 residues. CDR3 region: CASTLGPGNEQFF. The DNA of the CDR3 is TGTGCCAGCACCTTGGGCCCGGGGAATGAGCAGTTCTTC.

This clonotype was counted a single time. The chain uses TRBV6-5 and TRBJ2-1; TRBD2 agrees at 8 bases. The V gene end was trimmed by 8 bases and the J gene end by 5 bases; junction bases not matched to a gene: 11. The CDR3 consists of 15 residues. Germline CDR1 and CDR2: MNHEY and SVGAGI. The CDR3 is CASRSREGRHNEQFF. The DNA for the CDR3 is TGTGCCAGCCGTTCTCGGGAGGGCAGGCACAATGAGCAGTTCTTC.

The V and J genes are TRBV7-8 and TRBJ2-5; maybe TRBD2 (6 bases). From germline, CDR1 is SGHVS and CDR2 FQNEAQ. With 8 bases removed from V and 1 base from J, the gap between germline ends came to 8 bases. The CDR3 contains 12 residues. CDR3 sequence (DNA): TGTGCCAGCGGGGGGATCCAAGAGACCCAGTACTTC. Its protein product is CASGGIQETQYF.